Listed below are T cell receptor beta chains from one sample, sequenced in a study of spatial heterogeneity in lung cancer. From the 5' RACE reads, TCRdb called clonotypes with MiXCR, one entry per CDR3 protein. Here the sample spans fewer than 7,500 distinct CDR3 sequences, 15% to 20% being singletons. The material was PBMCs, obtained at surgery. The receptors shown here come from a female donor with early-stage non-small cell lung cancer. Both conserved end residues are part of each CDR3. The D gene is left open where the match is weak. Clone size appears in some rows only: once, few, many, or a class for an expanded clone.

TRBV20-1	medium-sized	.	TRBJ1-4	CSAEDTNEKLFF	TGCAGTGCCGAAGACACAAATGAAAAACTGTTTTTT
TRBV29-1	few	.	TRBJ1-3	CSVGGSSSGNTIYF	TGCAGCGTTGGAGGGTCCAGCTCTGGAAACACCATATATTTT
TRBV2	medium-sized	.	TRBJ1-6	CASSAIGSRDSPLHF	TGTGCCAGCAGTGCCATCGGGAGCCGGGATTCACCCCTCCACTTT
TRBV7-3	many	.	TRBJ2-3	CASSTGQADTQYF	TGTGCCAGCAGCACTGGGCAGGCAGATACGCAGTATTTT
TRBV28	medium-sized	.	TRBJ2-2	CASSLGPVDGELFF	TGTGCCAGCAGTTTGGGACCCGTGGACGGGGAGCTGTTTTTT
TRBV7-8	.	.	TRBJ2-1	CASSRTGYAEQFF	TGTGCCAGCAGCCGAACAGGGTACGCTGAGCAGTTCTTC
TRBV20-1	.	TRBD2	TRBJ2-1	CSAFPGKRTSLFNEQFF	TGCAGTGCTTTCCCCGGAAAAAGGACTAGCCTATTCAATGAGCAGTTCTTC
TRBV2	.	TRBD2	TRBJ2-2	CASSYLAGETGELFF	TGTGCCAGCAGTTATTTAGCGGGGGAAACCGGGGAGCTGTTTTTT
TRBV6-5	many	TRBD2	TRBJ2-7	CASSFWITSGRSEQYF	TGTGCCAGCAGCTTCTGGATCACTAGCGGGAGAAGCGAGCAGTACTTC
TRBV3-1	.	.	TRBJ2-2	CASGWTGLNTGELFF	TGTGCCAGCGGATGGACTGGCCTGAACACCGGGGAGCTGTTTTTT
TRBV12-3/TRBV12-4	medium-sized	.	TRBJ1-1	CASSLPFMNTEAFF	TGTGCCAGCAGTTTGCCATTCATGAACACTGAAGCTTTCTTT
TRBV2	.	.	TRBJ1-1	CASSDGSNLVTEAFF	TGTGCCAGCAGTGACGGGTCGAACCTGGTTACTGAAGCTTTCTTT
TRBV19	many	TRBD1	TRBJ2-2	CASSTRGLGELFF	TGTGCCAGTAGTACCAGGGGGCTCGGGGAGCTGTTTTTT
TRBV12-3/TRBV12-4	medium-sized	.	TRBJ1-3	CASSLGRPRGNTIYF	TGTGCCAGCAGTTTGGGCCGACCGCGTGGAAACACCATATATTTT
TRBV6-1	.	.	TRBJ2-7	CASTEGRGEQYF	TGTGCCAGCACCGAGGGTCGAGGCGAGCAGTACTTC
TRBV7-3	.	.	TRBJ1-3	CASSLTAAPGNTIYF	TGTGCCAGCAGCTTAACGGCAGCGCCCGGAAACACCATATATTTT
TRBV4-1	many	.	TRBJ1-3	CASSRLPLGPDRLVTGNTIYF	TGCGCCAGCAGCCGCTTACCCTTGGGCCCCGACAGGCTTGTAACTGGAAACACCATATATTTT
TRBV13	.	TRBD2	TRBJ2-5	CASSDRLAGGETQYF	TGTGCCAGCAGCGACCGACTAGCGGGAGGGGAGACCCAGTACTTC
TRBV14	.	TRBD2	TRBJ2-5	CASSFGLAGAQETQYF	TGTGCCAGCAGCTTTGGACTAGCGGGGGCCCAAGAGACCCAGTACTTC
TRBV12-3/TRBV12-4	medium-sized	.	TRBJ1-4	CASSFEGDNEKLFF	TGTGCCAGCAGTTTCGAGGGGGATAATGAAAAACTGTTTTTT
TRBV20-1	few	.	TRBJ2-3	CSASPGVVPDTQYF	TGCAGTGCTAGCCCCGGGGTCGTCCCAGATACGCAGTATTTT
TRBV9	.	.	TRBJ2-3	CASSVEQGMRGDTQYF	TGTGCCAGCAGCGTAGAGCAGGGGATGAGGGGAGATACGCAGTATTTT
TRBV6-5	many	TRBD1	TRBJ2-5	CASSYGTASRETQYF	TGTGCCAGCAGTTATGGGACAGCCTCCAGGGAGACCCAGTACTTC
TRBV12-5	.	.	TRBJ2-1	CASGATSPIGYNEQFF	TGTGCTAGTGGGGCGACTAGTCCTATTGGGTACAATGAGCAGTTCTTC
TRBV27	few	.	TRBJ2-7	CASRINLGGYEQYF	TGTGCCAGCAGAATTAATCTGGGCGGGTACGAGCAGTACTTC
TRBV11-2	few	TRBD2	TRBJ2-1	CASSWGASGSHHEQFF	TGTGCCAGCAGCTGGGGGGCTAGCGGGAGTCACCATGAGCAGTTCTTC
TRBV7-9	.	TRBD1	TRBJ1-6	CASSSLPGTGDNSPLHF	TGTGCCAGCAGCTCACTTCCCGGGACAGGGGACAATTCACCCCTCCACTTT
TRBV5-4	medium-sized	TRBD2	TRBJ2-1	CASSPAGTSGSYEQFF	TGTGCCAGCAGCCCGGCCGGGACTAGCGGGAGCTATGAGCAGTTCTTC
TRBV7-9	.	TRBD2	TRBJ2-5	CASSPPHGVGTTTRETQYF	TGTGCCAGCAGCCCACCCCACGGCGTCGGGACTACCACCAGGGAGACCCAGTACTTC
TRBV29-1	.	.	TRBJ1-4	CSVAQGRTNEKLFF	TGCAGCGTTGCCCAAGGGAGGACTAATGAAAAACTGTTTTTT
TRBV6-2/TRBV6-3	few	.	TRBJ2-3	CASSRGYTQYF	TGTGCCAGCAGTCGCGGCTATACGCAGTATTTT
TRBV5-1	medium-sized	TRBD2	TRBJ2-3	CASSLVFLAGGRRTDTQYF	TGCGCCAGCAGCTTGGTCTTCCTAGCGGGAGGGCGGCGCACAGATACGCAGTATTTT
TRBV7-9	many	.	TRBJ2-7	CASSSSMGQSSYEQYF	TGTGCCAGCAGCTCTTCTATGGGGCAAAGCTCCTACGAGCAGTACTTC
TRBV6-5	large	.	TRBJ2-7	CASSYSKGSEQYF	TGTGCCAGCAGTTACTCGAAGGGGTCCGAGCAGTACTTC
TRBV20-1	medium-sized	TRBD1	TRBJ1-5	CSAIQGADQPQHF	TGCAGTGCTATCCAGGGGGCTGATCAGCCCCAGCATTTT
TRBV4-2	few	.	TRBJ1-5	CASSQGEISNQPQHF	TGTGCCAGCAGCCAAGGAGAAATTAGCAATCAGCCCCAGCATTTT
TRBV7-2	few	.	TRBJ2-1	CASSLVGMTDEQFF	TGTGCCAGCAGCTTAGTAGGAATGACAGATGAGCAGTTCTTC
TRBV20-1	medium-sized	TRBD1	TRBJ2-6	CSARRQGSGANVLTF	TGCAGTGCGAGAAGACAGGGTTCAGGGGCCAACGTCCTGACTTTC
TRBV28	.	TRBD1	TRBJ1-5	CASSYPARAGGRQPQHF	TGTGCCAGCAGCTACCCAGCCAGGGCAGGGGGTCGGCAGCCCCAGCATTTT
TRBV5-4	medium-sized	.	TRBJ1-6	CASSNPGQNNSPLHF	TGTGCCAGCAGCAACCCGGGACAAAATAATTCACCCCTCCACTTT
TRBV5-1	medium-sized	.	TRBJ1-5	CASSREADQPQHF	TGCGCCAGCAGTAGGGAGGCCGATCAGCCCCAGCATTTT
TRBV20-1	many	.	TRBJ1-1	CSASRENTEAFF	TGCAGTGCTAGTAGGGAAAACACTGAAGCTTTCTTT